The T cell receptor (beta chain) described here comes from a study of cytomegalovirus exposure and HLA in healthy donors (dated by TCRdb to about 2017). Looking at the study overall: An earlier analysis of some 500 of the donors reported approximately 270 Gb of sequence data and 100 million to 140 million unique TCR beta sequences from about 179 million T cells. Across approximately 400 genotyped donors of the cohort, an average of roughly 200,000 unique TCR beta nucleotide sequences per donor were sequenced, and approximately 17% of those sequences were non-productive. Of the roughly 410 genotyped donors, less than 85% were placed in the genetic ancestry cluster associated with self-reported Caucasian donors. A later genetic analysis used genome-wide SNP genotypes for about 65% of the roughly 700 donors, treating that subset as a discovery cohort. In a later analysis, previously published TCR beta repertoires from fewer than 750 donors were re-analyzed and high-resolution HLA genotyping was added so that TCR occurrence patterns could be studied. The number of typed donors differed by locus: about 620-640 for A, B, C, DRB1 and DQB1; 522 for DQA1; over 600 for DPA1; and roughly 470 for DPB1. Four or five DR-DQ haplotypes were handled as single units for association and clustering because linkage in the cohort was strong. HLA typing included class I and class II loci at four-digit resolution. A separate validation cohort of 100 to 150 different subjects was used in addition to the roughly 670-subject first cohort. Donor age, sex, ethnicity and CMV serostatus were compiled together with the repertoire data. High-throughput TCR immunosequencing, statistical association of individual TCRs with disease status, and machine learning were combined to predict cytomegalovirus infection status. An earlier analysis of fewer than 700 of the donors applied high-throughput TCR beta sequencing to assess whether each TCR beta V gene segment acted as functional or pseudogenic. The later analysis used no new phenotypic data to find candidate immune exposures, relying instead on TCR beta sequences and their occurrence across donors. The study used immunosequencing to profile the T cell repertoires of under 700 subjects and linked those repertoires to cytomegalovirus serostatus. An early release covering about 600 HLA-typed donors comprised approximately 300 gigabases of sequencing data and tens of millions of unique TCR sequences. All discovery cohort repertoires had been generated on a single sequencing platform. The study aimed to test whether signatures of past pathogen exposure could be identified by cataloging public T cell receptors. General conclusions and limits of the study: The cohort was sequenced for TCR beta chains only, and without alpha or paired-chain data the features that could be detected were limited. According to a later analysis, most CMV-associated TCR beta chains appeared to be HLA-restricted, and the HLA associations seemed to be driven largely by CMV exposure. According to a later genetic analysis, donors in an Asian-associated ancestry cluster had fewer N-insertions in productive TCRs than the approximately 670-donor mean. Some IMGT-functional V segments, including TRBV6-2 and TRBV6-3, could not be told apart with the 87-base-pair reads, so those segments were excluded. V-gene and J-gene trimming of TCR beta chains was associated with a missense DCLRE1C variant in a later genetic analysis, and the association was replicated in an independent cohort. Because some donors lacked HLA typing at each locus, the association tests relied only on the typed subset. In an earlier analysis of fewer than 750 of the donors, most TCR beta V segments were observed in productive rearrangements about 87% or about 30% of the time, broadly matching IMGT annotations. It was suggested by the authors that the approach could potentially be generalized to other disease states and immunological phenotypes. Roughly 17 rarely observed V segments, including chromosome 9 orphons, were excluded from the earlier analysis of approximately 500 of the donors because counts were too low. In vitro tests confirmed that a few of the cytomegalovirus-associated TCR beta chains recognize cytomegalovirus antigens. Cytomegalovirus status was reported to be diagnosed by the classifier with high specificity and sensitivity in both the original and validation cohorts. A further reported finding was that TCR beta sequences accurately predicted the HLA-A and HLA-B alleles for most subjects in the first cohort. For the cohort, immune exposure information was limited to CMV serostatus. Sequencing depth was assumed to be roughly uniform across donors in the presence/absence analyses, though that assumption may not hold. A total of 150 to 200 TCR beta chains were listed by the study as associated with cytomegalovirus. In a later analysis, 16,951 TCR beta sequences were associated with specific HLA alleles at a false discovery rate of 0.05. A later analysis reported that several top co-occurrence clusters appeared linked to parvovirus B19, influenza, CMV and Epstein-Barr virus. When HLA alleles, especially DR and DQ, strongly co-occurred, attributing TCR associations to individual alleles was difficult. A later analysis found that HLA-associated TCR beta chains were more clonally expanded and had lower generation probabilities than equally common non-associated chains. Most TCR sequences were observed very rarely across donors, whereas some public TCRs were present in many individuals. Linkage disequilibrium might explain the correlated functional status among segregating V segments, but an unknown experimental factor could not be excluded. In a later analysis, the rate of TCR association differed among HLA loci, with DRB1 alleles having the most associated TCRs and HLA-C alleles having the fewest. A group of highly shared sequence variants was considered likely to be a technical artifact of the sequencing pipeline.

Libraries were made using the immunoSEQ multiplex PCR assay. For the multiplex PCR, a mixture combining 60 forward primers for TCR Vbeta segments and 13 reverse primers for TCR Jbeta segments was used. Amplification of the CDR3 region of rearranged TCR beta genes was performed with a multiplex PCR assay on genomic DNA. Amplified TCR beta libraries were sequenced as 87-base-pair reads on the Illumina HiSeq System. Regarding the original processing steps: In a later analysis, some 80 million unique TCR beta chains were counted across the approximately 620 repertoires, and approximately 11 million of these chains were shared by at least two donors. Raw reads were error-corrected and collapsed into unique sequences with a nearest-neighbor algorithm that merged closely related sequences to remove PCR and sequencing errors. To assign V, D and J gene segments, CDR3 sequences were aligned to IMGT reference sequences. Each retained sequence needed at least a six-nucleotide match to both a V gene segment and a J gene segment. Rearrangements were classified as productive when the CDR3 lacked stop codons and remained in frame with V and J, and all other rearrangements were classified as non-productive. CDR3 was defined according to IMGT convention as the region running from the second conserved V-encoded cysteine to the conserved J-encoded phenylalanine. The earlier analysis of more than 450 of the donors excluded sequences that lacked an unambiguous match to a single V gene segment. An earlier analysis of 587 of the donors called V segments functional above 56.7% productive rearrangements and segregating when the between-donor standard deviation exceeded 5%. To diagnose cytomegalovirus status from the catalog of TCR beta chain sequences, a statistical classification framework was built. V and J gene assignment, in a later analysis, came from comparing TCR nucleotide sequences with IMGT/GENE-DB human TR gene sequences. A later analysis assigned CDR3 sequences and most-parsimonious VDJ recombination scenarios with the TCRdist pipeline. In a later analysis, each TCR beta chain was defined by its CDR3 amino acid sequence together with its V-gene family, and reads lacking a unique V-gene family were excluded. A later analysis removed over 500 highly shared, low-generation-probability nucleotide sequences to deal with suspected cross-contamination and a sequencing artifact. For each public chain, a later analysis derived a clonal expansion index from normalized ranks of inferred template counts within each repertoire. In a later analysis, generation probabilities were computed using a VDJ recombination model fitted to out-of-frame rearrangements, and the results were checked against IGoR. In a later analysis, TCR-TCR, TCR-HLA and TCR-CMV co-occurrence was scored with hypergeometric tests, and a repertoire-size bias correction was applied to TCR pairs. A later analysis estimated false discovery rates by permuting HLA or CMV assignments 20 times. In a later analysis, co-occurring TCRs were grouped with DBSCAN, and TCRdist sequence similarity was added when clustering was performed within HLA-allele-positive subsets. Repertoires with fewer than 30,000 or more than 120,000 public chains were left out of co-occurrence clustering, as were four to six repertoires with anomalous nucleotide sharing. TCRdb retrieved this table from immuneACCESS and kept in-frame rearrangements only. Not all clones are present; in checked studies, unresolved V genes account for under half, and no reason is known for the remainder. Clonal size and the V and J genes are those of that table, whereas D and trimming came from the DNA. Recorded for this sample are fewer than 100,000 clones; about 74% of them occurred a single time. The top ten hold approximately 15% of the sample.

The cohort was made up of about 610 healthy bone marrow donors. At the time of sampling, every cohort member was nominally healthy, though immune exposures that went unrecorded were likely present. The donor was CMV seropositive and belonged to the group of 250 to 300 seropositive cohort members. Each donor provided a peripheral blood sample, and peripheral blood mononuclear cells were used for TCR beta sequencing. Genomic DNA was extracted from the blood cell samples with the Qiagen DNeasy Blood Extraction Kit. Of note for this clone: The antigen it binds to is not known. Base qualities are not provided; no much larger clone lies one nucleotide away.

Germline trimming amounts to 8 bases on V and 0 bases on J, with 4 as the count of junction bases outside the gene matches. Via the germline V gene, CDR1 is SNHLY and CDR2 FYNNEI. The CDR3 numbers 14 residues from cysteine through phenylalanine. CDR3 DNA is the only sequence kept; it has 42 bases, read in frame from the first base. The sequenced sample consisted of PBMCs. The V and J genes are TRBV2 and TRBJ1-5; 7 junctional bases match TRBD1. The source of this sequence is a man between 60 and 75 years old in good health and CMV-seropositive. The DNA is TGTGCCAGCGCCGGACAGGTTAGCAATCAGCCCCAGCATTTT. The resulting protein is CASAGQVSNQPQHF. Where the CDR3 stops, the reference TRBV2 and TRBJ1-5 genes take over; the full variable domain is EPEVTQTPSHQVTQMGQEVILRCVPISNHLYFYWYRQILGQKVEFLVSFYNNEISEKSEIFDDQFSVERPDGSNFTLKIRSTKLEDSAMYFCASAGQVSNQPQHFGDGTRLSIL.